This T cell receptor beta chain was retrieved from a study of blood T cell repertoires in COVID-19. The method was immunoSEQ multiplex PCR; TCRdb's version includes in-frame clones alone and lacks a portion of them. The sample yields about 360,000 clones, more than 75% seen once. The V end was cut by 4 bases, the J end by 4 bases, with 10 bases between. Germline loops: CDR1 ENHRY, CDR2 SYGVKD. This CDR3 is built from 13 residues. This TCR came from a man aged 40-55 years in a cohort exposed to, infected with or recovered from COVID-19 (not recorded which). Sequenced input: PBMCs or T cells enriched from blood (not recorded which). The genes are TRBV10-3 and TRBJ1-1, with D tentatively TRBD1 (6 bases). CDR3 nucleotides: TGTGCCATCAGTGGACAAGGGGGCACTGAAGCTTTCTTT. Translating gives CAISGQGGTEAFF.